A selection of T cell receptor beta chains follows, all from one sample in a study of chemoradiotherapy in HPV16-positive cancers. Only in-frame clones appear in the TCRdb table, and some are missing; sequencing was by immunoSEQ multiplex PCR. The sample includes some 3,400 clones, about 80% of them seen just once. Sequences were derived from tumor tissue, sampled from a patient who underwent chemoradiotherapy. Receptor source: a human donor with HPV-associated anogenital cancer. Each CDR3 is given with its conserved first and last residue. Each record gives: D gene, V gene, J gene, clone size, CDR3 protein, CDR3 DNA. The D gene is left open where the match is weak. Expanded clones are given a class, and other clones once, few, many or no size at all.

TRBD2	TRBV27	TRBJ2-1	.	CASSPDGTSGRALYNEQFF	TGTGCCAGCAGTCCGGACGGGACTAGCGGGAGGGCCCTATACAATGAGCAGTTCTTC
.	TRBV11-3	TRBJ2-3	.	CASSKTTSTDTQYF	TGTGCCAGCAGCAAGACAACTAGCACAGATACGCAGTATTTT
TRBD1	TRBV2	TRBJ2-2	.	CASSASRGFVTGELFF	TGTGCCAGCAGTGCTTCCAGGGGGTTCGTGACCGGGGAGCTGTTTTTT
.	TRBV23-1	TRBJ2-2	once	CASPPGSNTGELFF	TGCGCCAGCCCCCCGGGCAGCAACACCGGGGAGCTGTTTTTT
TRBD2	TRBV2	TRBJ2-1	.	CASSATSGGAPYNEQFF	TGTGCCAGCAGTGCAACTAGCGGGGGGGCCCCCTACAATGAGCAGTTCTTC
.	TRBV6-1	TRBJ1-3	.	CASSESLGNPGNTIYF	TGTGCCAGCAGTGAAAGTTTAGGGAACCCTGGAAACACCATATATTTT
TRBD2	TRBV7-9	TRBJ2-1	.	CASSLTSGAYNEQFF	TGTGCCAGCAGCTTGACTAGCGGGGCCTACAATGAGCAGTTCTTC
.	TRBV5-1	TRBJ1-2	.	CASSYGKYSSNYGYTF	TGCGCCAGCAGCTACGGGAAATACAGTTCTAACTATGGCTACACCTTC
.	TRBV5-1	TRBJ1-2	.	CASSLDLGGGYTF	TGCGCCAGCAGCCTTGACCTGGGTGGGGGCTACACCTTC
.	TRBV5-1	TRBJ1-3	.	CASSLGYRASGNTIYF	TGCGCCAGCAGCTTGGGTTACAGGGCCTCTGGGAACACCATATATTTT
.	TRBV5-1	TRBJ2-4	.	CASSLDSGDIQYF	TGCGCCAGCAGCTTGGATTCGGGGGACATTCAGTACTTC
.	TRBV10-2	TRBJ1-2	.	CASSEGLNYGYTF	TGCGCCAGCAGTGAAGGGTTGAACTATGGCTACACCTTC
.	TRBV6-1	TRBJ2-3	.	CASSERTLISTDTQYF	TGTGCCAGCAGTGAAAGGACACTCATATCCACAGATACGCAGTATTTT
.	TRBV30	TRBJ2-3	.	CAWDPVGPDTQYF	TGTGCCTGGGACCCTGTGGGCCCAGATACGCAGTATTTT
TRBD1	TRBV6-5	TRBJ2-3	.	CASSQTQGANTQYF	TGTGCCAGCAGCCAAACCCAGGGGGCAAATACGCAGTATTTT
.	TRBV19	TRBJ2-5	.	CASSLGVGRQETQYF	TGTGCCAGTAGTTTGGGGGTGGGTCGGCAAGAGACCCAGTACTTC
TRBD1	TRBV18	TRBJ2-1	few	CASSPGDRGNYNEQFF	TGTGCCAGCTCACCTGGGGACAGGGGGAACTACAATGAGCAGTTCTTC
TRBD1	TRBV13	TRBJ2-1	.	CASSKGTGNEQFF	TGTGCCAGCAGCAAGGGGACAGGGAATGAGCAGTTCTTC
.	TRBV5-1	TRBJ1-1	.	CASSTVVATEAFF	TGCGCCAGCAGCACCGTGGTAGCCACTGAAGCTTTCTTT
.	TRBV6-5	TRBJ1-1	once	CASSYSIGANTEAFF	TGTGCCAGCAGTTACTCTATAGGTGCGAACACTGAAGCTTTCTTT
.	TRBV19	TRBJ2-1	.	CASSIEVGLINNEQFF	TGTGCCAGTAGTATAGAAGTAGGGCTAATTAACAATGAGCAGTTCTTC
TRBD1	TRBV6-5	TRBJ2-5	.	CASSRQGPETQYF	TGTGCCAGCAGCCGACAGGGTCCCGAGACCCAGTACTTC
.	TRBV5-1	TRBJ2-5	.	CASSLAAGIQETQYF	TGCGCCAGCAGCTTGGCCGCGGGGATTCAAGAGACCCAGTACTTC
.	TRBV25-1	TRBJ2-3	.	CASSKDDRLRWGFTQYF	TGTGCCAGCAGTAAAGATGACCGGCTTCGTTGGGGGTTTACGCAGTATTTT
.	TRBV15	TRBJ2-1	.	CATSRDPQASNEQFF	TGTGCCACCAGCAGAGACCCCCAGGCGAGCAATGAGCAGTTCTTC
TRBD2	TRBV11-3	TRBJ2-3	.	CASSQLADTDTQYF	TGTGCCAGCAGCCAGCTAGCGGACACAGATACGCAGTATTTT
TRBD1	TRBV10-2	TRBJ1-1	.	CASRAPGGHTEAFF	TGCGCCAGCAGGGCCCCAGGGGGACACACTGAAGCTTTCTTT
.	TRBV5-1	TRBJ1-4	.	CATSREGEKLFF	TGCGCCACCTCTAGGGAGGGTGAAAAACTGTTTTTT
TRBD2	TRBV6-5	TRBJ2-5	.	CASSSRGGETQYF	TGTGCCAGCAGCTCGCGGGGGGGAGAGACCCAGTACTTC
.	TRBV7-9	TRBJ2-7	few	CASSLARGRDIYEQYF	TGTGCCAGCAGCTTAGCGCGCGGCAGGGACATCTACGAGCAGTACTTC
TRBD1	TRBV6-4	TRBJ1-2	.	CASSDSPGQGLDGYTF	TGTGCCAGCAGTGACTCTCCGGGACAGGGACTTGATGGCTACACCTTC
TRBD1	TRBV7-8	TRBJ2-7	.	CASSWGQAYEQYF	TGTGCCAGCAGCTGGGGACAGGCCTACGAGCAGTACTTC
TRBD1	TRBV10-3	TRBJ1-2	.	CAISERDSGGYTF	TGTGCCATCAGTGAACGGGACAGCGGAGGCTACACCTTC
.	TRBV7-9	TRBJ1-5	few	CASSLGGDSNQPQHF	TGTGCCAGCAGCTTAGGAGGGGACTCGAATCAGCCCCAGCATTTT
TRBD2	TRBV11-2	TRBJ2-7	.	CASSFAGGGYEQYF	TGTGCCAGCAGCTTCGCGGGAGGGGGGTACGAGCAGTACTTC
.	TRBV14	TRBJ2-3	.	CASSQEEGDTQYF	TGTGCCAGCAGCCAAGAGGAAGGTGATACGCAGTATTTT